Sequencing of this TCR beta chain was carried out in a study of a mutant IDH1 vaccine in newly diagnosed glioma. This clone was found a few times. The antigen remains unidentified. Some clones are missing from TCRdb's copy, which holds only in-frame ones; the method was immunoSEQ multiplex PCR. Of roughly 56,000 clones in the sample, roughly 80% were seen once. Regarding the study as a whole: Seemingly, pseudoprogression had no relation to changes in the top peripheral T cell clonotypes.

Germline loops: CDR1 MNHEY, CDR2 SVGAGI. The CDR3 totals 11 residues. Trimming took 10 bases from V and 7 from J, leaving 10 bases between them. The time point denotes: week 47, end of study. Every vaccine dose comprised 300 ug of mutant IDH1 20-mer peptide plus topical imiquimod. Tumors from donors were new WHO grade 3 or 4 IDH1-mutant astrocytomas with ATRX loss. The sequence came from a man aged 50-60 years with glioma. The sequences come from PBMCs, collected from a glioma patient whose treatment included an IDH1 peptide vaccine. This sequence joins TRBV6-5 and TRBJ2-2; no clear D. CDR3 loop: CATRSVGELFF. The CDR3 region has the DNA TGTGCCACGCGGAGTGTCGGGGAGCTGTTTTTT.